These 6 T cell receptor beta chains share one sample of origin, sequenced in a study of neurological immune-mediated disorders. MiXCR, run by TCRdb on the 5' RACE reads, gives a single entry per CDR3 protein. The sample consists of about 30,000 distinct CDR3 sequences, more than 14% of them appearing once. Sequencing used PBMCs. The receptors were sampled from a man in his 70s in good health.

This clonotype showed up many times. This chain connects TRBV2 to TRBJ2-7; the match to TRBD1 covers 7 bases. V was clipped by 6 bases and J by 3 bases; unmatched bases: 8. Per germline, CDR1 SNHLY and CDR2 FYNNEI. CDR3 length equals 14 residues. CDR3 loop: CASRSRQGDYEQYF. The DNA of the CDR3 is TGTGCCAGCAGGTCTCGACAGGGTGACTACGAGCAGTACTTC.

This clonotype was recorded at least ten times. The chain joins TRBV5-1 to TRBJ2-5; possibly TRBD2 for D (7 bases). This CDR3 region has 13 residues. CDR1 and CDR2 (germline): SGHRS, YFSETQ. The V end lost 5 bases, the J end lost 1 base, and 9 bases lay between the germline ends. CDR3 sequence reads: CASSRGGQETQYF. In nucleotides, the CDR3 is TGCGCCAGCAGTAGGGGGGGCCAAGAGACCCAGTACTTC.

This clonotype occurred many times. The J gene is TRBJ2-3, the V gene TRBV25-1; possible D gene TRBD2, 5 bases. Germline CDR1 is MGHDK and CDR2 is SYGVNS. V was clipped by 7 bases and J by 0 bases, with 17 bases between them. There are 16 residues in the CDR3. The CDR3 sequence is CASTPGVGYSTDTQYF. Here the CDR3 DNA reads TGTGCCAGCACTCCCGGGGTCGGATATAGCACAGATACGCAGTATTTT.

This clonotype was seen many times. J is TRBJ2-7 and V is TRBV28; 7 bases are a match to TRBD2. The CDR3 loop spans 16 amino acids. The germline V gene has CDR1 MDHEN and CDR2 SYDVKM. Written as DNA, the CDR3 is TGTGCTACCAAGCGGGGAGGGCCATCGACCATCTACGAGCAGTACTTC. This gives the protein CATKRGGPSTIYEQYF.

This clonotype came up many times. The gene calls are TRBV5-1 and TRBJ2-5, with 10 positions matching TRBD1. This CDR3 region has 16 residues. In germline, CDR1 is SGHRS, CDR2 YFSETQ. V lost 0 bases and J lost 4; bases outside the gene matches: 6. CDR3 amino acids: CASSLGTGGVGETQYF. CDR3 nucleotide sequence: TGCGCCAGCAGCTTGGGGACAGGGGGAGTTGGAGAGACCCAGTACTTC.

This clonotype was counted ten times or more. The DNA of the CDR3 is TGCAGCGTTGAAGTGGGTAGCAATCAGCCCCAGCATTTT. Translating gives CSVEVGSNQPQHF. The rearrangement uses TRBV29-1 and TRBJ1-5, with D hard to call. The CDR3 has 13 residues. Germline V lookup: CDR1 SQVTM, CDR2 ANQGSEA. Trimming took off 1 base at V and 0 bases at J, with 4 bases between the two ends.